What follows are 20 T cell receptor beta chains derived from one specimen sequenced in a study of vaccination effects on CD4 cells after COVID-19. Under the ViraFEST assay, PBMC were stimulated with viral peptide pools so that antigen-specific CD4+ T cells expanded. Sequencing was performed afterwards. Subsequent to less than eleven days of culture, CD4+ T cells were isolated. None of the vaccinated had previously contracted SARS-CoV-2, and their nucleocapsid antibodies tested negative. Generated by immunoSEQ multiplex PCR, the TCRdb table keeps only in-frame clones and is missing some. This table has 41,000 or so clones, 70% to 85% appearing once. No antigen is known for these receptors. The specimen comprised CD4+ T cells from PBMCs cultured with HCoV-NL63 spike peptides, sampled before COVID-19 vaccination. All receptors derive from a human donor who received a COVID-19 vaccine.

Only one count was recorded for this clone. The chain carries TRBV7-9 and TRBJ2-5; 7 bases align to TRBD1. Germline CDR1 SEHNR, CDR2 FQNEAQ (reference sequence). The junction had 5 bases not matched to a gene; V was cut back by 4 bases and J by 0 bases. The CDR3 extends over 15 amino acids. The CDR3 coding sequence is TGTGCCAGCAGCTCGGACAGGAACCACCAAGAGACCCAGTACTTC. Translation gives CASSSDRNHQETQYF.

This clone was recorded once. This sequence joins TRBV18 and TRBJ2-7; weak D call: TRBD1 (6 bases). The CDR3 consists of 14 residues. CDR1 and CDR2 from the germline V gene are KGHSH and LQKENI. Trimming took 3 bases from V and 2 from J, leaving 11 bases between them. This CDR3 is CASSPTGIPYEQYV. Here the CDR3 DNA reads TGTGCCAGCTCACCCACAGGGATACCCTACGAGCAGTACGTC.

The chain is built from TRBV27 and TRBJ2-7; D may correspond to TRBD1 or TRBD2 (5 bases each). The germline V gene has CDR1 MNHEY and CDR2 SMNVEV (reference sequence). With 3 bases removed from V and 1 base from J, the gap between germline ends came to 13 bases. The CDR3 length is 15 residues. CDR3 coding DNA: TGTGCCAGCAGTTTGAAGAGGGGTTGGTCCTACGAGCAGTACGTC. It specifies CASSLKRGWSYEQYV.

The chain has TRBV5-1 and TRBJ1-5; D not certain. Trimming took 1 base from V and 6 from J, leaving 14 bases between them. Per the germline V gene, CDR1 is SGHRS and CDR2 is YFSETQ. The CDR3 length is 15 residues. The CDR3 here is CASSLSGSIGQPQHF. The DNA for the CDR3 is TGCGCCAGCAGCTTGTCTGGGAGCATAGGTCAGCCCCAGCATTTT. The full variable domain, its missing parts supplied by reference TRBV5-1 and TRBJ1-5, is KAGVTQTPRYLIKTRGQQVTLSCSPISGHRSVSWYQQTPGQGLQFLFEYFSETQRNKGNFPGRFSGRQFSNSRSEMNVSTLELGDSALYLCASSLSGSIGQPQHFGDGTRLSIL.

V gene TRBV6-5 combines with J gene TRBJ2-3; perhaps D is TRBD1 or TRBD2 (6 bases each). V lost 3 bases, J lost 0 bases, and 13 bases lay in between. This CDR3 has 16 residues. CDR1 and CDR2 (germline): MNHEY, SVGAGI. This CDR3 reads CASSYQRGLSTDTQYF. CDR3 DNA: TGTGCCAGCAGTTATCAACGGGGGCTCAGCACAGATACGCAGTATTTT.

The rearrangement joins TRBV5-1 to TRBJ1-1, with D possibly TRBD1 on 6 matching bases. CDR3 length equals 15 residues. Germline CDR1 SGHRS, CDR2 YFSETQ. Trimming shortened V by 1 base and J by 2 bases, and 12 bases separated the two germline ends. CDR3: CASSLWAGVNTEAFF. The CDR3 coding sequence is TGCGCCAGCAGCTTGTGGGCAGGGGTTAACACTGAAGCTTTCTTT.

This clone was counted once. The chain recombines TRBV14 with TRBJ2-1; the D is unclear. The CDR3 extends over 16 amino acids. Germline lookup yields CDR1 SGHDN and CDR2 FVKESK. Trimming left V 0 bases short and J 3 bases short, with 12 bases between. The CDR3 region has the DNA TGTGCCAGCAGCCAAGATCTACTTCGCGACTACAATGAGCAGTTCTTC. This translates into CASSQDLLRDYNEQFF.

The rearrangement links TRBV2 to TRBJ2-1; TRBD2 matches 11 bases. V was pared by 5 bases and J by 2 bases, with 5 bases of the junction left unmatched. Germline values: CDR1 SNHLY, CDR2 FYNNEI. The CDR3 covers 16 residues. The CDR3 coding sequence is TGTGCCAGCAGTCGCTCTAGCGGGGGGACCTACAATGAGCAGTTCTTC. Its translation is CASSRSSGGTYNEQFF.

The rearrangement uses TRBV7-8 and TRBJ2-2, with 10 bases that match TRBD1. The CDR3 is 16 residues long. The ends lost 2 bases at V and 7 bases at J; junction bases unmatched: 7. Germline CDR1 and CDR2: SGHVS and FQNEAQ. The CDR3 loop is CASSLRDRGWNGELFF. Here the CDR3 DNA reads TGTGCCAGCAGCTTACGGGACAGGGGATGGAACGGGGAGCTGTTTTTT. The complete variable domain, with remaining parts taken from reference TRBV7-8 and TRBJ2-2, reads GAGVSQSPRYKVAKRGQDVALRCDPISGHVSLFWYQQALGQGPEFLTYFQNEAQLDKSGLPSDRFFAERPEGSVSTLKIQRTQQEDSAVYLCASSLRDRGWNGELFFGEGSRLTVL.

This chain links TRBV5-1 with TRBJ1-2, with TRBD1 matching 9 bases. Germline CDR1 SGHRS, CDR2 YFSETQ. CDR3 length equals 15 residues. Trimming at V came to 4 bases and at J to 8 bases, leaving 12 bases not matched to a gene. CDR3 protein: CASSTSPQGARGYTF. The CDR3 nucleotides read TGCGCCAGCAGCACATCGCCACAGGGGGCGCGCGGCTACACCTTC.

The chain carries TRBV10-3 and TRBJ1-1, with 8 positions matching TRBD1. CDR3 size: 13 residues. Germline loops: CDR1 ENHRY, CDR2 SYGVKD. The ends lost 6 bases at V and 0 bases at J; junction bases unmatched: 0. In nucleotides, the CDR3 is TGTGCCATCAGGACAGGGGTGAACACTGAAGCTTTCTTT. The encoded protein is CAIRTGVNTEAFF.

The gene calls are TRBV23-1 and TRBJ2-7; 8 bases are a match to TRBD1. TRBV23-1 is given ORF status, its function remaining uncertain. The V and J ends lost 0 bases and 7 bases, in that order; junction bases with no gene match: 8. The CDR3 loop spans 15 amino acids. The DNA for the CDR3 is TGCGCCAGCAGTCAATCAAGCCAGGGGGCGAGGGAGCAGTACGTC. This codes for CASSQSSQGAREQYV.

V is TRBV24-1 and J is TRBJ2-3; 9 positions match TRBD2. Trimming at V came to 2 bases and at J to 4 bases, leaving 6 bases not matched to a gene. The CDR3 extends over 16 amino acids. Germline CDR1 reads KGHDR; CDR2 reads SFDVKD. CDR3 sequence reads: CATSDWASGAPDTQYF. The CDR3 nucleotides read TGTGCCACCAGTGATTGGGCTAGCGGGGCGCCAGATACGCAGTATTTT.

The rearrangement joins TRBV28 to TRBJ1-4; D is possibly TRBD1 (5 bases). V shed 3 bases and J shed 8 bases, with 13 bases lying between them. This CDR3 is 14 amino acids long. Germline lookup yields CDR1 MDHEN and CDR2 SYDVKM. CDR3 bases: TGTGCCAGCAGTTTTGGCGGGGGAGGAGAAAAACTGTTTTTT. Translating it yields CASSFGGGGEKLFF.

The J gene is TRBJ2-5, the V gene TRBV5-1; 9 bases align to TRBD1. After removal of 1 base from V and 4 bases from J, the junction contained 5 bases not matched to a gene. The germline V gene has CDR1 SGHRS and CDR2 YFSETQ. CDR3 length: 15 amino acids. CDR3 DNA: TGCGCCAGCAGCTTGACAGGGGGCAGGGGAGAGACCCAGTACTTC. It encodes CASSLTGGRGETQYF.

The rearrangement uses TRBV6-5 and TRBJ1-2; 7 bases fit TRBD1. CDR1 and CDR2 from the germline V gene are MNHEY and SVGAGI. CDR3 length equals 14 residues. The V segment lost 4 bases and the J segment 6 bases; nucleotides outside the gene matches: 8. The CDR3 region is CASSLGQVWDGYTF. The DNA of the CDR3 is TGTGCCAGCAGTTTAGGACAGGTCTGGGATGGCTACACCTTC.

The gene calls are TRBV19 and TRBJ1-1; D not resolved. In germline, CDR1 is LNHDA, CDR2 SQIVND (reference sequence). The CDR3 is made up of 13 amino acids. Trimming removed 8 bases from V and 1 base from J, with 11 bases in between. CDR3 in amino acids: CASSEAPNTEAFF. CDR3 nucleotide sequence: TGTGCCAGTTCGGAGGCGCCGAACACTGAAGCTTTCTTT. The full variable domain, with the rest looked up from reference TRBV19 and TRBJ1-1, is DGGITQSPKYLFRKEGQNVTLSCEQNLNHDAMYWYRQDPGQGLRLIYYSQIVNDFQKGDIAEGYSVSREKKESFPLTVTSAQKNPTAFYLCASSEAPNTEAFFGQGTRLTVV.

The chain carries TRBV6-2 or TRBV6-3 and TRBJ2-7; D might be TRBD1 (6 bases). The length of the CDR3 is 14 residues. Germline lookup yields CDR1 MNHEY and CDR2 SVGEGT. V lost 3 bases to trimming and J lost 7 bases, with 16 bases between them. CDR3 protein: CASSYPGHPREQYV. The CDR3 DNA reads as TGTGCCAGCAGTTATCCGGGACACCCCAGAGAGCAGTACGTC.

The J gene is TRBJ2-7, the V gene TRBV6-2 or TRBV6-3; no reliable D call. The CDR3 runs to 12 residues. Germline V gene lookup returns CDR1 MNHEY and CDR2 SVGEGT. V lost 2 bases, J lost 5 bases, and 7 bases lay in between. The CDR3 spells CASSYKGNEQYV. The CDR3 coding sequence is TGTGCCAGCAGTTACAAGGGAAACGAGCAGTACGTC.

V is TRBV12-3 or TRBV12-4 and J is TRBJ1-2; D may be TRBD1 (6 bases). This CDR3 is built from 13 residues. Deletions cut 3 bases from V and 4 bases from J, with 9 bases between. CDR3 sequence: CASSLGGGYGYTF. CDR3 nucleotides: TGTGCCAGCAGTTTGGGGGGCGGCTATGGCTACACCTTC.